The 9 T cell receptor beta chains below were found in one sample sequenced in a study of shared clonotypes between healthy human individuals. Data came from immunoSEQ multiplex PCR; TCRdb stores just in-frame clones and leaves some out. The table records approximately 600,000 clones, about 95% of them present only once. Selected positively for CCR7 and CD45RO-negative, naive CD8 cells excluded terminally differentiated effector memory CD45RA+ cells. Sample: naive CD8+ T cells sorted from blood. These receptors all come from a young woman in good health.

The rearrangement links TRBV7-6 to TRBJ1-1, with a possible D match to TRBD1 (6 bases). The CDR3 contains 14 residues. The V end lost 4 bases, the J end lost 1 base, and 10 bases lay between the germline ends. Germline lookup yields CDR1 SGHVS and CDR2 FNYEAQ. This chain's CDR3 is CASSSRQANTEAFF. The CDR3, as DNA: TGTGCCAGCAGCTCTCGACAGGCGAACACTGAAGCTTTCTTT.

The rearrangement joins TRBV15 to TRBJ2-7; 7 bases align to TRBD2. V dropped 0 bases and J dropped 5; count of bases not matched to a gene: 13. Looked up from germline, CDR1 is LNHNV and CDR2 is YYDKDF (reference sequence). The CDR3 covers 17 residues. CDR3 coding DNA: TGTGCCACCAGCAGAGAACCTTGGGGGGGTGGACTCCACGAGCAGTACTTC. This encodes CATSREPWGGGLHEQYF.

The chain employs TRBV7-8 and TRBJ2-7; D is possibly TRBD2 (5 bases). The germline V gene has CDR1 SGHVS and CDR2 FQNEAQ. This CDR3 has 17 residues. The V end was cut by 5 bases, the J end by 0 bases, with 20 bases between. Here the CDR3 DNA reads TGTGCCAGCAGCCCGATTTGGTACGGGGAAAACTCCTACGAGCAGTACTTC. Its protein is CASSPIWYGENSYEQYF.

This chain's CDR3 is CASQGASYEQYF. In nucleotides, the CDR3 is TGTGCCTCCCAGGGGGCTTCCTACGAGCAGTACTTC. The chain recombines TRBV9 with TRBJ2-7, with TRBD1 matching over 8 bases. V shed 10 bases, J shed 1 base, and the junction held 4 bases outside the gene matches. CDR1 is SGDLS, CDR2 YYNGEE, per germline. CDR3 length: 12 amino acids.

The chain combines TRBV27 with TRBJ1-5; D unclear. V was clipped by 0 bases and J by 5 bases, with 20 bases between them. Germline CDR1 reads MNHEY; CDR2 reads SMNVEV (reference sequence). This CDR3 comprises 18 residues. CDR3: CASSLSGPPTELYQPQHF. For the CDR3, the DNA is TGTGCCAGCAGTTTATCGGGCCCACCCACAGAACTATATCAGCCCCAGCATTTT.

The CDR3 sequence: CASTVLARNNEQFF. The CDR3 DNA reads TGCGCCAGCACGGTTCTAGCGCGAAACAATGAGCAGTTCTTC. V usage is TRBV10-2 and J usage is TRBJ2-1, with a tentative D call TRBD2 (6 bases). The germline gives CDR1 WSHSY, CDR2 SAAADI. V dropped 7 bases and J dropped 5 bases, with 15 bases sitting between them. The CDR3 spans 14 residues.

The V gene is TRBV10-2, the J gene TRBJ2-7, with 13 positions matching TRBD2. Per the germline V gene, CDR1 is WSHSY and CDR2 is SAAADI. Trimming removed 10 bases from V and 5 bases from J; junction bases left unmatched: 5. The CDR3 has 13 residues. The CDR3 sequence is CATTSGRAHEQYF. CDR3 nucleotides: TGCGCCACCACTAGCGGGAGGGCCCACGAGCAGTACTTC.

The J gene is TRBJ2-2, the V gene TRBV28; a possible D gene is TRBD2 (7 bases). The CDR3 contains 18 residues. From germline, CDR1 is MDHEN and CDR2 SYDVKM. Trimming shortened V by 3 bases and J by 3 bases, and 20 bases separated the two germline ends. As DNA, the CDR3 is TGTGCCAGCAGTTTTCGCCAGGGGCTAGCGGAAGACACCGGGGAGCTGTTTTTT. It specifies CASSFRQGLAEDTGELFF.

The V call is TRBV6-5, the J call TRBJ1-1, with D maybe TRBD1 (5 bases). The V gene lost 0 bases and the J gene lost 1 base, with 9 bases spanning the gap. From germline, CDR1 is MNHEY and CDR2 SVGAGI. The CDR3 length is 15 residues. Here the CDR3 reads CASSYSGAANTEAFF. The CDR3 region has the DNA TGTGCCAGCAGTTACTCTGGGGCGGCGAACACTGAAGCTTTCTTT.